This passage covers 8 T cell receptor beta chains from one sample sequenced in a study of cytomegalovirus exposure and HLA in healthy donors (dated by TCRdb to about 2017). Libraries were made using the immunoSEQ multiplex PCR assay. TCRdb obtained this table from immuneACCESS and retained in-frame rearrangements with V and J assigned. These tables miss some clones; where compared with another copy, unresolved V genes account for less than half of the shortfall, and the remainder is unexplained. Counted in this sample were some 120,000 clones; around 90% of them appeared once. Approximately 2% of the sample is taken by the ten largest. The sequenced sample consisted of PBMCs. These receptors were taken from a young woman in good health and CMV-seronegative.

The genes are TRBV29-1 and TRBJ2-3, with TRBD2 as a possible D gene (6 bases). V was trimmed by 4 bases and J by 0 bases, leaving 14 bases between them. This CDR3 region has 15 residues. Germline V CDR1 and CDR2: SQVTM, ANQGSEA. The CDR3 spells CSVVGGSTSTDTQYF. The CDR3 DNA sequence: TGCAGCGTTGTGGGGGGTTCGACTAGCACAGATACGCAGTATTTT.

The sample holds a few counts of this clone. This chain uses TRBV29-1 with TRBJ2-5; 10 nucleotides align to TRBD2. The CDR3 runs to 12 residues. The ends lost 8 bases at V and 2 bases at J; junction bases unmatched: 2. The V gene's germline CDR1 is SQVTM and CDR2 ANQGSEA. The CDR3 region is CSTAGGQETQYF. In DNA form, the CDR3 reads TGCAGCACAGCGGGGGGGCAAGAGACCCAGTACTTC.

CDR3 nucleotides: TGTGCCAGCAGTGGAGGGATCCTCTATGGCTACACCTTC. Its protein product is CASSGGILYGYTF. V gene TRBV25-1 combines with J gene TRBJ1-2; D uncertain. CDR1 MGHDK and CDR2 SYGVNS come from the germline V gene. Deletions cut 4 bases from V and 4 bases from J, with 10 bases between. The length of the CDR3 is 13 residues.

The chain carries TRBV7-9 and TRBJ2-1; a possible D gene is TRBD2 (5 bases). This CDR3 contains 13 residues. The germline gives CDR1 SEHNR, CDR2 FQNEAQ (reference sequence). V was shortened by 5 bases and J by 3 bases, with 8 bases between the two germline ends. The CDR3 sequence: CASSTRGYNEQFF. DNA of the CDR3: TGTGCCAGCAGCACTCGGGGCTACAATGAGCAGTTCTTC. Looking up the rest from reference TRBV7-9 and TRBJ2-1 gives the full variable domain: DTGVSQNPRHKITKRGQNVTFRCDPISEHNRLYWYRQTLGQGPEFLTYFQNEAQLEKSRLLSDRFSAERPKGSFSTLEIQRTEQGDSAMYLCASSTRGYNEQFFGPGTRLTVL.

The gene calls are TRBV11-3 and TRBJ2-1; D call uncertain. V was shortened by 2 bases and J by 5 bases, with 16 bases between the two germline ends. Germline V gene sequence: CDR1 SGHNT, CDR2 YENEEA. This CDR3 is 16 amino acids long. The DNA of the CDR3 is TGTGCCAGCAGCTTAATGGCGGCTAGTTCCCACAATGAGCAGTTCTTC. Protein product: CASSLMAASSHNEQFF.

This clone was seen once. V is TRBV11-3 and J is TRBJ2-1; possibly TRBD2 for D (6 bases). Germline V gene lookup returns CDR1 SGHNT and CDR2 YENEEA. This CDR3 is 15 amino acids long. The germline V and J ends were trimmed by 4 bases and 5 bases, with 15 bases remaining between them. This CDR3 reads CASSWGGKGNNEQFF. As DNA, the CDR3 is TGTGCCAGCAGCTGGGGCGGGAAAGGCAACAATGAGCAGTTCTTC.

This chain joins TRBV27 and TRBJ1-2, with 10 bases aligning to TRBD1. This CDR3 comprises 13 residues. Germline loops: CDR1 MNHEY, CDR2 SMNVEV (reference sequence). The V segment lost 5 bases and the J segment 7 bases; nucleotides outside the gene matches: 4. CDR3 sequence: CASSRQGAVGYTF. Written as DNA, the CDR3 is TGTGCCAGCAGTAGACAGGGGGCGGTTGGCTACACCTTC.

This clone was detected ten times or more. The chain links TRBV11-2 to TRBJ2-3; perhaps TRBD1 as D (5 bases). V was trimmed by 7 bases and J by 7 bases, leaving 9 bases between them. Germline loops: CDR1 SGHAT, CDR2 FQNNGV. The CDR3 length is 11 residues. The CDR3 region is CASTQGNTQYF. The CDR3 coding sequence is TGTGCCAGCACCCAGGGTAATACGCAGTATTTT.